By its share, the clone carrying this TCR beta chain is medium-sized. The sample comes from a study of lung T cells in sarcoidosis with Löfgren's syndrome. TCRdb fed the reads into MiXCR, producing one record per CDR3 protein. The top ten clones hold around 9.7% of a sample with about 1,900 distinct CDR3 sequences, 25% to 30% of them seen once. This TCR derives from a human donor with sarcoidosis (Löfgren's syndrome or another form), or a control subject (not recorded which). Material for sequencing was CD4+ T cells from bronchoalveolar lavage.

In DNA form, the CDR3 reads TGTGCCAGCAGTTTACTAGCGGGGCAGTACAATGAGCAGTTCTTC. Amino acids: CASSLLAGQYNEQFF. This sequence joins TRBV6-1 and TRBJ2-1; 10 bases match TRBD2. The CDR3 consists of 15 residues. Germline CDR1 and CDR2: MNHNS and SASEGT. The V and J ends lost 5 bases and 4 bases, in that order; junction bases with no gene match: 5.